This T cell receptor beta chain was obtained from a study of blood T cell repertoires in COVID-19. Study overall: Sites in the United States, Italy and Spain provided acute and convalescent COVID-19 samples. The cDNA or gDNA used as material had been derived from T cells, B-cell-depleted T cells, or PBMCs.

CDR3 size: 15 residues. In germline, CDR1 is SGHRS, CDR2 YFSETQ. V trimming: 3 bases; J trimming: 5 bases; junction bases outside the gene matches: 8. In the original analysis: Using reference gene primer amplification, nucleated cell counts were estimated. TCRdb's table, derived via immunoSEQ multiplex PCR, lists solely in-frame clones and lacks some. The V and J calls and clone size come from that table; D and trimming were worked out from the DNA. The repertoire has around 94,000 clones, over 65% of them found once; the top ten carry 4% to 5.5%. The sequenced sample was peripheral blood. This rearrangement joins TRBV5-1 to TRBJ1-3; 7 bases align to TRBD1. The source is a human donor in a cohort sampled during active COVID-19. Written as DNA, the CDR3 is TGCGCCAGCAGCTCAACGACAGGGACCCGAAACACCATATATTTT. This encodes CASSSTTGTRNTIYF.